Listed here are 7 T cell receptor beta chains from one sample, sequenced in a study of cytomegalovirus exposure and HLA in healthy donors. The PCR had 60 Vbeta and 13 Jbeta primers. Sequencing used immunoSEQ multiplex PCR; TCRdb keeps in-frame clones, though not all of them. The sample has around 100,000 clones; roughly 79% are singletons. Sequenced input: PBMCs. The receptor source for this set is a man between 45 and 60 years old in good health and CMV-seropositive.

V is TRBV23-1 and J is TRBJ2-5, with 9 positions matching TRBD1. TRBV23-1 is flagged as an ORF with uncertain function. This CDR3 has 13 residues. The V gene end was trimmed by 10 bases and the J gene end by 3 bases; junction bases not matched to a gene: 6. Here the CDR3 DNA reads TGCGCCAACCGGACAGGGGCGAAAGAGACCCAGTACTTC. It encodes CANRTGAKETQYF.

V gene TRBV6-4 combines with J gene TRBJ2-1; 15 nucleotides agree with TRBD2. After removal of 5 bases from V and 7 bases from J, the junction contained 6 bases not matched to a gene. Germline V CDR1 and CDR2: MRHNA, SNTAGT. The CDR3 runs 16 residues. The CDR3 DNA is TGTGCCAGCAGTTACGTAGGGACTAGCGGGAGGAATGAGCAGTTCTTC. Translated: CASSYVGTSGRNEQFF.

The V call is TRBV6-5, the J call TRBJ2-1; TRBD2 aligns across 8 bases. J gave up 4 bases and V 4 bases, and 9 bases lay outside the gene matches. Germline V lookup: CDR1 MNHEY, CDR2 SVGAGI. This CDR3 region has 16 residues. As DNA, the CDR3 is TGTGCCAGCAGTTTTTCTCCTAGCGGGTTTTACAATGAGCAGTTCTTC. It codes for CASSFSPSGFYNEQFF.

This clone has more than one count but fewer than ten. J is TRBJ2-7 and V is TRBV11-2, with 9 bases fitting TRBD1. In germline, CDR1 is SGHAT, CDR2 FQNNGV. The CDR3 loop spans 14 amino acids. V was pared by 6 bases and J by 6 bases, with 9 bases of the junction left unmatched. CDR3 coding DNA: TGTGCCAGCAGTAGCAACAGGGGGCAGGGCGAGCAGTACTTC. Translating gives CASSSNRGQGEQYF.

This chain joins TRBV2 and TRBJ2-1; 14 nucleotides agree with TRBD2. The CDR3 extends over 15 amino acids. Germline values: CDR1 SNHLY, CDR2 FYNNEI. Trimming at V came to 2 bases and at J to 12 bases, leaving 6 bases not matched to a gene. CDR3 amino acids: CASSEMGLAGVRQFF. CDR3 nucleotides: TGTGCCAGCAGTGAAATGGGACTAGCGGGAGTCAGGCAGTTCTTC. Variable domain in full (rest from reference TRBV2 and TRBJ2-1): EPEVTQTPSHQVTQMGQEVILRCVPISNHLYFYWYRQILGQKVEFLVSFYNNEISEKSEIFDDQFSVERPDGSNFTLKIRSTKLEDSAMYFCASSEMGLAGVRQFFGPGTRLTVL.

The CDR3 sequence: CASSIRQGPPGLHGYTF. CDR3 DNA sequence: TGTGCCAGTAGTATACGGCAGGGGCCACCCGGGCTGCATGGCTACACCTTC. The chain carries TRBV19 and TRBJ1-2, with a tentative D call TRBD1 (6 bases). The germline CDR1 and CDR2 sequences are LNHDA and SQIVND (reference sequence). The length of the CDR3 is 17 residues. Trimming cost V 2 bases and J 6 bases, with 22 bases left between them.

This clone has just a few counts. The chain joins TRBV28 to TRBJ1-4, with D hard to call. V lost 10 bases and J 2 bases, leaving 14 bases between the germline ends. From germline, CDR1 is MDHEN and CDR2 SYDVKM. CDR3 length: 14 residues. CDR3 DNA: TGTGCCACCAAACACCCGTCGACTAATGAAAAACTGTTTTTT. It translates to CATKHPSTNEKLFF.